These T cell receptor beta chains were read from a single sample in a study of blood T cell repertoires in COVID-19. Only in-frame clones appear in the TCRdb table, and some are missing; sequencing was by immunoSEQ multiplex PCR. The profile covers 150,000 to 180,000 clones, with roughly nine tenths appearing a single time and over 0.45% taken by the ten largest. The material sequenced was peripheral blood. These receptors came from a man aged 45-60 years with acute or convalescent COVID-19. CDR3s include the opening cysteine and the closing phenylalanine or tryptophan. The D gene is left open where the match is weak.

CDR3nt: TGTGCCAGTAGTTCGGGGGGCTACGAGCAGTACTTC; CDR3aa: CASSSGGYEQYF; d_gene: TRBD2; v_gene: TRBV19; j_gene: TRBJ2-7; len: 12
CDR3nt: TGTGCCTCTGCCGGGACTAGAGACACCGGGGAGCTGTTTTTT; CDR3aa: CASAGTRDTGELFF; d_gene: TRBD2; v_gene: TRBV10-3; j_gene: TRBJ2-2; len: 14
CDR3nt: TGTGCCAGCACGGCCGGGACTAGCGGGACCTCCTACAATGAGCAGTTCTTC; CDR3aa: CASTAGTSGTSYNEQFF; d_gene: TRBD2; v_gene: TRBV27; j_gene: TRBJ2-1; len: 17
CDR3nt: TGTGCCAGCAGTTTATCGTCGCGGGGAGCTTACAATGAGCAGTTCTTC; CDR3aa: CASSLSSRGAYNEQFF; d_gene: NA; v_gene: TRBV27; j_gene: TRBJ2-1; len: 16
CDR3nt: TGTGCCAGCAGCCGCCCCGAGGGCGGTGGAAACACCATATATTTT; CDR3aa: CASSRPEGGGNTIYF; d_gene: NA; v_gene: TRBV28; j_gene: TRBJ1-3; len: 15
CDR3nt: TGTGCCAGCTCACCACTGGACAGGGGTCAAGAGACCCAGTACTTC; CDR3aa: CASSPLDRGQETQYF; d_gene: TRBD1; v_gene: TRBV18; j_gene: TRBJ2-5; len: 15
CDR3nt: TGTGCCATCAGAACCGACAGGGGAGGCTATGGCTACACCTTC; CDR3aa: CAIRTDRGGYGYTF; d_gene: TRBD1; v_gene: TRBV10-3; j_gene: TRBJ1-2; len: 14
CDR3nt: TGTGCCAGCAGTTACGGCGGGGGCCACCCGGACACCATATATTTT; CDR3aa: CASSYGGGHPDTIYF; d_gene: NA; v_gene: TRBV6-6; j_gene: TRBJ1-3; len: 15
CDR3nt: TGTGCCAGTAGTACCCGTCCCGGGACAGGGGGCGAGATCACTGAAGCTTTCTTT; CDR3aa: CASSTRPGTGGEITEAFF; d_gene: TRBD1; v_gene: TRBV19; j_gene: TRBJ1-1; len: 18
CDR3nt: TGTGCCAGCAACGAAGAATTTTGGGCGGGCGGGGAGCTGTTTTTT; CDR3aa: CASNEEFWAGGELFF; d_gene: NA; v_gene: TRBV11-2; j_gene: TRBJ2-2; len: 15
CDR3nt: TGTGCCAGCAGCCAAGCCGTCCGGCAGGGCAGCTATGGCTACACCTTC; CDR3aa: CASSQAVRQGSYGYTF; d_gene: NA; v_gene: TRBV4-2; j_gene: TRBJ1-2; len: 16
CDR3nt: TGTGCCAGCAGCTCGGGACTAGCGGGAGGGCAAGAGACCCAGTACTTC; CDR3aa: CASSSGLAGGQETQYF; d_gene: TRBD2; v_gene: TRBV7-3; j_gene: TRBJ2-5; len: 16
CDR3nt: TGTGCCAGCAGTTTATGGCAGGGGGGTAATGAAAAACTGTTTTTT; CDR3aa: CASSLWQGGNEKLFF; d_gene: TRBD1; v_gene: TRBV28; j_gene: TRBJ1-4; len: 15
CDR3nt: TGTGCTAGCGGGCCAACAGGGTCGACTGGAAACACCATATATTTT; CDR3aa: CASGPTGSTGNTIYF; d_gene: NA; v_gene: TRBV7-7; j_gene: TRBJ1-3; len: 15
CDR3nt: TGTGCCAGCAGCCCGACGACAGGCGGCAGCTCCTATAATTCACCCCTCCACTTT; CDR3aa: CASSPTTGGSSYNSPLHF; d_gene: NA; v_gene: TRBV27; j_gene: TRBJ1-6; len: 18
CDR3nt: TGTGCCAGCTATGCCCCGACCGGGGGGGTATACAATGAGCAGTTCTTC; CDR3aa: CASYAPTGGVYNEQFF; d_gene: TRBD2; v_gene: TRBV28; j_gene: TRBJ2-1; len: 16
CDR3nt: TGTGCCACCAGCAGAGATCAGGGCTCGAGGATCAGAGAGACCCAGTACTTC; CDR3aa: CATSRDQGSRIRETQYF; d_gene: NA; v_gene: TRBV15; j_gene: TRBJ2-5; len: 17
CDR3nt: TGTGCCAGCAGCTTAGGTTGGTTAGGGAGGGACACTGAAGCTTTCTTT; CDR3aa: CASSLGWLGRDTEAFF; d_gene: NA; v_gene: TRBV7-2; j_gene: TRBJ1-1; len: 16
CDR3nt: TGTGCCAGCAGTGAATGGGCAGGGAATCAAGAGACCCAGTACTTC; CDR3aa: CASSEWAGNQETQYF; d_gene: NA; v_gene: TRBV2; j_gene: TRBJ2-5; len: 15
CDR3nt: TGTGCCAGCAGGCCGACAAGTGGGACCCAGTACTTC; CDR3aa: CASRPTSGTQYF; d_gene: NA; v_gene: TRBV12-3/TRBV12-4; j_gene: TRBJ2-5; len: 12
CDR3nt: TGTGCCAGCAGCCTACGGACTAGCGGGTTGGAGACCCAGTACTTC; CDR3aa: CASSLRTSGLETQYF; d_gene: TRBD2; v_gene: TRBV3-1/TRBV3-2; j_gene: TRBJ2-5; len: 15
CDR3nt: TGTGCCAGCAGTTTGCGACTAGCGGGGGGAACAGATACGCAGTATTTT; CDR3aa: CASSLRLAGGTDTQYF; d_gene: TRBD2; v_gene: TRBV6-2/TRBV6-3; j_gene: TRBJ2-3; len: 16
CDR3nt: TGTGCCAGCAGGGTGGGGGGGGCTTCCTACGAGCAGTACTTC; CDR3aa: CASRVGGASYEQYF; d_gene: NA; v_gene: TRBV6-5; j_gene: TRBJ2-7; len: 14
CDR3nt: TGTGCCAGCAGCCGTTACAGCGGGGGGGTTGGAGATACGCAGTATTTT; CDR3aa: CASSRYSGGVGDTQYF; d_gene: TRBD2; v_gene: TRBV5-4; j_gene: TRBJ2-3; len: 16